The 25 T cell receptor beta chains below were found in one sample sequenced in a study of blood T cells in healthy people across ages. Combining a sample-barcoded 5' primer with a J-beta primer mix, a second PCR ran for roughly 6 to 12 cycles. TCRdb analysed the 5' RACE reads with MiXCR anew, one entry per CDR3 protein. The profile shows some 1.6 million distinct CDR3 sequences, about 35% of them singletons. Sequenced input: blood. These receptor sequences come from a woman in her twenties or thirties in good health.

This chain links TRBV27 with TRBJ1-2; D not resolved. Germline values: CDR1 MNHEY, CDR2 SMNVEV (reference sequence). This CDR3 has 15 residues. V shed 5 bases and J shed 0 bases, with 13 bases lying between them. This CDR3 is CASSLQVTANYGYTF. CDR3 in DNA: TGTGCCAGCAGTCTTCAGGTTACAGCTAACTATGGCTACACCTTC.

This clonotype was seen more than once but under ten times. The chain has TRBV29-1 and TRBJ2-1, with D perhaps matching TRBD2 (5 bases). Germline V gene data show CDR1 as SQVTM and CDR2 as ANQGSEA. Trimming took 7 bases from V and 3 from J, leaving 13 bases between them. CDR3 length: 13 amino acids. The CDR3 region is CSAARAGYNEQFF. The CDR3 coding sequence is TGCAGCGCCGCAAGGGCGGGCTACAATGAGCAGTTCTTC.

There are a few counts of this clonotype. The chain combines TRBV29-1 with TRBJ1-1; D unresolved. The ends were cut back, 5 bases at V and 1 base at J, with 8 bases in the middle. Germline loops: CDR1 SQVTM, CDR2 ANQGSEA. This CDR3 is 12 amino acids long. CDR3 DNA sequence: TGCAGCGTTACAAGCCCGAACACTGAAGCTTTCTTT. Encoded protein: CSVTSPNTEAFF.

CDR3 loop: CAVADHRDGEQAFF. The CDR3 coding sequence is TGTGCCGTCGCCGACCACCGGGACGGGGAGCAAGCTTTCTTT. The chain employs TRBV10-3 and TRBJ1-1, with D perhaps TRBD1 (5 bases). The CDR3 totals 14 residues. Trimming removed 11 bases at V and 9 bases at J, with 25 bases between. Per the germline V gene, CDR1 is ENHRY and CDR2 is SYGVKD.

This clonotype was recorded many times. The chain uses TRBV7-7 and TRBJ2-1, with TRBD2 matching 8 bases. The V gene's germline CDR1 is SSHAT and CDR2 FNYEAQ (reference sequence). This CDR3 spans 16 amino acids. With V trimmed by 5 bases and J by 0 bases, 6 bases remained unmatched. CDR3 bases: TGTGCCAGCAGCGCCGCCACTAGCGGCTCCTACAATGAGCAGTTCTTC. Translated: CASSAATSGSYNEQFF.

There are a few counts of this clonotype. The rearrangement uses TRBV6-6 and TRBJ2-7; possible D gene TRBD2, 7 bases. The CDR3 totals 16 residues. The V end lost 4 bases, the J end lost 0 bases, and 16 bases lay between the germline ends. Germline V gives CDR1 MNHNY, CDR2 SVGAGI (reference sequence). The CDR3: CASSLPGGKGSYEQYF. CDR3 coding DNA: TGTGCCAGCAGTTTGCCGGGGGGCAAGGGCTCCTACGAGCAGTACTTC.

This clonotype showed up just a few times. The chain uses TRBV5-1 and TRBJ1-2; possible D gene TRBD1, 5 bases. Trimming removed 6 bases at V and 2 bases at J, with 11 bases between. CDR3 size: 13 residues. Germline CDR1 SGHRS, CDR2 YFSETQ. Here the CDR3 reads CASTGTINYGYTF. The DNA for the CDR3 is TGCGCCAGCACGGGGACGATAAACTATGGCTACACCTTC.

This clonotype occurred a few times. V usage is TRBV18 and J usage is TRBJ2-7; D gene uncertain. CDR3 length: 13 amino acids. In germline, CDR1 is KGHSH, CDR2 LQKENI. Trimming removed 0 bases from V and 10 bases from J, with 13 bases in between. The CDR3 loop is CASSPPGRREQYF. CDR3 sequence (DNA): TGTGCCAGCTCACCACCTGGGCGAAGGGAACAGTACTTC.

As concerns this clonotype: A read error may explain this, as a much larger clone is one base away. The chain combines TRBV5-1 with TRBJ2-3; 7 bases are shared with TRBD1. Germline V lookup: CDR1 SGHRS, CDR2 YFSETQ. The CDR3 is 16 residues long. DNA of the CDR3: TGCGCCGGCAGCAGGACAGGCCCCGTCATGACAGATACGCAGTATTTT. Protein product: CAGSRTGPVMTDTQYF.

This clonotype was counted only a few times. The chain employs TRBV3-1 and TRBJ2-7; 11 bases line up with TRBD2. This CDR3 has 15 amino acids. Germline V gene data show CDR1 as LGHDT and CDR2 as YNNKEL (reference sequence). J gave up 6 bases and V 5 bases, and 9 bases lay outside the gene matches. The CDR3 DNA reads TGTGCCAGCAGCGATACTAGCGGGAGACCCCTCGAGCAGTACTTC. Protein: CASSDTSGRPLEQYF.

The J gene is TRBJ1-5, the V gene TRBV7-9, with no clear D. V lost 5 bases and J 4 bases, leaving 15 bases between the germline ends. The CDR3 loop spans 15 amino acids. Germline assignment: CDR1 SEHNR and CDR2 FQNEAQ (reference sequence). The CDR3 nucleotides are TGTGCCAGCAGCCCCGCAGAGGGTACAAATCAGCCCCAGCATTTT. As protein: CASSPAEGTNQPQHF.

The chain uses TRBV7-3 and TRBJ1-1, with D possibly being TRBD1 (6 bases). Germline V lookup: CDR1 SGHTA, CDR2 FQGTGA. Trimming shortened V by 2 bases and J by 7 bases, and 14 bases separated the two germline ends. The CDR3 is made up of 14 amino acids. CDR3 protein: CASSLRGGYGEAFF. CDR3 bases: TGTGCCAGCAGCTTACGAGGGGGGTACGGTGAAGCTTTCTTT.

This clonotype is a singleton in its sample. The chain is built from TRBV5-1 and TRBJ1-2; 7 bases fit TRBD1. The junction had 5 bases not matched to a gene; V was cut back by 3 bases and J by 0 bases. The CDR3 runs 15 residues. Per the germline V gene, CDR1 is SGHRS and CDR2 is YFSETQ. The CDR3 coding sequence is TGCGCCAGCAGCTACCGGGACAGTCCTAACTATGGCTACACCTTC. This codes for CASSYRDSPNYGYTF.

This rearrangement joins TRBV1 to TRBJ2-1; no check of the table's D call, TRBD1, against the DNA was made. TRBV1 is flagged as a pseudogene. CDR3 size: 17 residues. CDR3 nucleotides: TGCACCAGCAGCCACCCTACTATGCAGGGGAACGACAATGAGCAGTTCTTC. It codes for CTSSHPTMQGNDNEQFF.

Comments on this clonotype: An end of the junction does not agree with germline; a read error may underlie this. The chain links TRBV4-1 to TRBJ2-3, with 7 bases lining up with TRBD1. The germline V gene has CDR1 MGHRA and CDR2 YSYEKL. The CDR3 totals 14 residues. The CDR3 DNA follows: TGCGCCAGCACCCAGGGGGTCGGCACAGATACGCGGTATTTT. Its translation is CASTQGVGTDTRYF.

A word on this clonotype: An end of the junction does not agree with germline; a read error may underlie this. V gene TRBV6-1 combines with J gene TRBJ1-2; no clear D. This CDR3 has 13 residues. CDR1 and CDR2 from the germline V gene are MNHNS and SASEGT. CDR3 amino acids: CASSEAKSYGYTF. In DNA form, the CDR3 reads TGTGCCAGCAGCGAAGCGAAGTCCTATGGCTACACCTTC.

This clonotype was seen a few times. CDR3 sequence: CASSKRGGNNEQFF. CDR3 DNA sequence: TGTGCCAGTAGTAAGCGAGGCGGGAACAATGAGCAGTTCTTC. The chain joins TRBV7-9 to TRBJ2-1; possible D gene TRBD2, 6 bases. CDR3 size: 14 residues. The germline gives CDR1 SEHNR, CDR2 FQNEAQ (reference sequence). V was cut by 9 bases and J by 5 bases, with 17 bases left in between.

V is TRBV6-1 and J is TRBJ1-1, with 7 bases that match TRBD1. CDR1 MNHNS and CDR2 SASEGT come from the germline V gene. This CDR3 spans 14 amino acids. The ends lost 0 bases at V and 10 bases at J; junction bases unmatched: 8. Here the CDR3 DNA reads TGTGCCAGCAGTGAAGCGCTTCTGGCAGGGGGAGCTTTCTTT. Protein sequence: CASSEALLAGGAFF.

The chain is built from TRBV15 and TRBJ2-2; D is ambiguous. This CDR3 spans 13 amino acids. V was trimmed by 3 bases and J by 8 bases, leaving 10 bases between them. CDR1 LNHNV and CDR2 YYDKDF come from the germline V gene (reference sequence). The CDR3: CATSRPFIGELFF. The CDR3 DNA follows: TGTGCCACCAGCAGGCCATTCATTGGGGAGCTGTTTTTT.

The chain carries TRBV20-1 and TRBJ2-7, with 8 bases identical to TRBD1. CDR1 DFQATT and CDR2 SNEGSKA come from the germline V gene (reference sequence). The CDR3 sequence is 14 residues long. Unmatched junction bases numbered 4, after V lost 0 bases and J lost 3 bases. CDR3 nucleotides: TGCAGTGCTAGAGAGCGGACAGGGTTCTACGAGCAGTACTTC. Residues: CSARERTGFYEQYF.

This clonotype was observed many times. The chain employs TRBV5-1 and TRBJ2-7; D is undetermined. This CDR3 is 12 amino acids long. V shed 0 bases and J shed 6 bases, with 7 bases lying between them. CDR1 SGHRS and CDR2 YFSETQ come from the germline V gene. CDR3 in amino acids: CASSLVRGEQYF. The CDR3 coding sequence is TGCGCCAGCAGCTTGGTTCGAGGCGAGCAGTACTTC.

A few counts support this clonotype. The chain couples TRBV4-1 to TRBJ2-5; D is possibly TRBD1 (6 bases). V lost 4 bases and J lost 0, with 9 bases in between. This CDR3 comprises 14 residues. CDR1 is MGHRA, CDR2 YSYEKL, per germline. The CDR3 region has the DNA TGCGCCAGCAGCCCCCAGGGGTACCAAGAGACCCAGTACTTC. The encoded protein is CASSPQGYQETQYF.

DNA for the CDR3: TGTGCCTGGAGGACTAGCGGGGCCTACAATGAGCAGTTCTTC. Residues: CAWRTSGAYNEQFF. The chain recombines TRBV30 with TRBJ2-1; 11 positions match TRBD2. V lost 3 bases and J lost 2; bases outside the gene matches: 0. Germline V lookup: CDR1 GTSNPN, CDR2 SVGIG (reference sequence). The CDR3 consists of 14 residues.

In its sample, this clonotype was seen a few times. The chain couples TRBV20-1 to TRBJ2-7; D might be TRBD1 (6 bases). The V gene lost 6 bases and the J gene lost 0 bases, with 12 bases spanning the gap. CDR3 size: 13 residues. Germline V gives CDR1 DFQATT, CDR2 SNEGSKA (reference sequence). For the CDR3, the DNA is TGCAGTGCGCTGGGACACAGCTCCTACGAGCAGTACTTC. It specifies CSALGHSSYEQYF.

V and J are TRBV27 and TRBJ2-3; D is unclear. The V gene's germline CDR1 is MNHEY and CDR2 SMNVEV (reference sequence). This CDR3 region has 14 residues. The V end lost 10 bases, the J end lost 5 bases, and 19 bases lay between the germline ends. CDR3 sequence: CATSERSHQDTQYF. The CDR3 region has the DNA TGTGCCACCTCTGAGAGGTCCCATCAAGATACGCAGTATTTT.